This TCR beta chain was captured by sequencing in a study of blood T cell repertoires in COVID-19. Germline CDR1 is MNHNY and CDR2 is SVGAGI (reference sequence). The V and J ends lost 3 bases and 6 bases respectively, with 6 bases between them. The CDR3 spans 12 residues. Data came from immunoSEQ multiplex PCR; TCRdb stores just in-frame clones and leaves some out. The sample consists of some 130,000 clones, approximately 90% of them appearing once. Sequenced sample: peripheral blood. The chain uses TRBV6-6 and TRBJ1-5; D gene unclear. This receptor was obtained from a man aged 60 to 75 with COVID-19, enrolled during active disease. Written as DNA, the CDR3 is TGTGCCAGCAGTTATATGAGTCAGCCCCAGCATTTT. Its translation is CASSYMSQPQHF.